These 18 T cell receptor beta chains were all obtained from the same sample, sequenced in a study of blood T cells in healthy people across ages. Through a sample-barcoded 5' primer and a J-beta primer mix, a second PCR was run for about 7 to 12 cycles. TCRdb re-analysed the 5' RACE reads in MiXCR, keeping a single row per CDR3 protein. Of 2 million or so distinct CDR3 sequences in the sample, around half were seen once. Sequenced input: blood. Receptors originate from a woman between 40 and 50 years old in good health.

In its sample, this clonotype was seen a few times. This rearrangement joins TRBV2 to TRBJ2-7; unclear D gene. This CDR3 spans 11 amino acids. Germline loops: CDR1 SNHLY, CDR2 FYNNEI. V lost 8 bases to trimming and J lost 5 bases, with 10 bases between them. For the CDR3, the DNA is TGTGCCAGCGGGCAGGAGAACGAGCAGTACTTC. It encodes CASGQENEQYF. The entire variable domain, with the rest obtained from reference TRBV2 and TRBJ2-7, is as follows: EPEVTQTPSHQVTQMGQEVILRCVPISNHLYFYWYRQILGQKVEFLVSFYNNEISEKSEIFDDQFSVERPDGSNFTLKIRSTKLEDSAMYFCASGQENEQYFGPGTRLTVT.

V gene TRBV3-1 combines with J gene TRBJ2-5; 11 bases are shared with TRBD2. V lost 1 base, J lost 1 base, and 5 bases stayed unmatched. The CDR3 covers 17 residues. Germline loops: CDR1 LGHDT, CDR2 YNNKEL (reference sequence). CDR3 residues: CASSQAKLAGGQETQYF. The CDR3 nucleotides are TGTGCCAGCAGCCAAGCAAAGCTAGCGGGGGGCCAAGAGACCCAGTACTTC.

This chain connects TRBV4-2 to TRBJ2-5, with TRBD2 identical over 9 bases. The V segment lost 1 base and the J segment 11 bases; nucleotides outside the gene matches: 11. The CDR3 length is 15 residues. CDR1 LGHNA and CDR2 YNFKEQ come from the germline V gene. This CDR3 is CASSQALAGNNEQYF. As DNA, the CDR3 is TGTGCCAGCAGCCAAGCCCTAGCGGGGAACAATGAGCAGTACTTC.

This rearrangement joins TRBV4-3 to TRBJ2-3, with 8 bases that match TRBD2. The V gene's germline CDR1 is LGHNA and CDR2 YSLEER. The CDR3 covers 18 residues. J was trimmed by 6 bases and V by 0 bases; bases with no gene match: 14. CDR3 nucleotide sequence: TGCGCCAGCAGCCAAGATTATTCGGGACTAGAGGTTCCGGATACGCAGTATTTT. Amino acids: CASSQDYSGLEVPDTQYF.

The chain combines TRBV2 with TRBJ1-5; perhaps TRBD1 as D (6 bases). V was shortened by 7 bases and J by 6 bases, with 22 bases between the two germline ends. This CDR3 spans 16 amino acids. Per germline, CDR1 SNHLY and CDR2 FYNNEI. CDR3 protein: CASKPETGRVSQPQHF. CDR3 bases: TGTGCCAGCAAGCCCGAAACAGGGAGAGTCAGTCAGCCCCAGCATTTT.

The chain carries TRBV3-1 and TRBJ2-3, with D perhaps matching TRBD1 or TRBD2 (7 bases each). The V gene's germline CDR1 is LGHDT and CDR2 YNNKEL (reference sequence). This CDR3 contains 16 residues. Between the trimmed V and J ends, which lost 3 bases and 2 bases, there was a span of 15 bases. CDR3 coding DNA: TGTGCCAGCAGCCACCAGGGGGGGCCCCTCACAGATACGCAGTATTTT. As protein: CASSHQGGPLTDTQYF.

The chain has TRBV2 and TRBJ2-2; 15 bases line up with TRBD2. Losses at the gene ends were 0 bases for V and 11 bases for J; bases not matched to a gene: 4. The CDR3 has 16 amino acids. The V gene's germline CDR1 is SNHLY and CDR2 FYNNEI. The CDR3 DNA is TGTGCCAGCAGTGAAGCCGGACTAGCGGGGGGGCTCGAGCTGTTTTTT. Its protein is CASSEAGLAGGLELFF. Using reference TRBV2 and TRBJ2-2 for the parts outside the CDR3, the full variable domain is EPEVTQTPSHQVTQMGQEVILRCVPISNHLYFYWYRQILGQKVEFLVSFYNNEISEKSEIFDDQFSVERPDGSNFTLKIRSTKLEDSAMYFCASSEAGLAGGLELFFGEGSRLTVL.

There are a few counts of this clonotype. J is TRBJ1-4 and V is TRBV5-1, with D hard to call. V was shortened by 6 bases and J by 0 bases, with 15 bases between the two germline ends. CDR3 size: 16 residues. The V gene's germline CDR1 is SGHRS and CDR2 YFSETQ. The CDR3 DNA reads as TGCGCCAGCAAACCGGGCAGCACTCCAACTAATGAAAAACTGTTTTTT. Translation gives CASKPGSTPTNEKLFF.

The chain links TRBV4-2 to TRBJ2-7, with D maybe TRBD1 (6 bases). Judging by the DNA end, TRBJ2-5 fits better; the J call may be wrong. The germline gives CDR1 LGHNA, CDR2 YNFKEQ. The CDR3 has 18 amino acids. The CDR3 DNA follows: TGTGCCAGCAGCCAATTACTACGGGCTAGCTGGGACATGGAGACCCAGTACTTC. Encoded protein: CASSQLLRASWDMETQYF.

This chain joins TRBV9 and TRBJ2-3; a possible D gene is TRBD1 (5 bases). Germline CDR1 reads SGDLS; CDR2 reads YYNGEE. This CDR3 has 15 amino acids. V was clipped by 0 bases and J by 6 bases, with 14 bases between them. For the CDR3, the DNA is TGTGCCAGCAGCGTAGGAAGACAGTCAAAGGATACGCAGTATTTT. Translating it yields CASSVGRQSKDTQYF.

The genes are TRBV12-3 or TRBV12-4 and TRBJ2-6; unclear D gene. There are 14 residues in the CDR3. The V end lost 3 bases, the J end lost 2 bases, and 5 bases lay between the germline ends. The CDR3 reads CASSFRTGANVLTF. In nucleotides, the CDR3 is TGTGCCAGCAGTTTTAGGACTGGGGCCAACGTCCTGACTTTC.

V usage is TRBV20-1 and J usage is TRBJ2-1, with D maybe TRBD2 (6 bases). The CDR3 loop spans 11 amino acids. The V end lost 5 bases, the J end lost 9 bases, and 11 bases lay between the germline ends. CDR1 is DFQATT, CDR2 SNEGSKA, per germline (reference sequence). CDR3 loop: CSAFLATEQFF. The DNA for the CDR3 is TGCAGTGCTTTCCTAGCGACTGAGCAGTTCTTC.

In its sample, this clonotype was seen a few times. The rearrangement links TRBV5-1 to TRBJ2-5; 7 bases are shared with TRBD2. Trimming removed 5 bases from V and 4 bases from J; junction bases left unmatched: 8. This CDR3 has 14 amino acids. Looked up from germline, CDR1 is SGHRS and CDR2 is YFSETQ. The CDR3, as DNA: TGCGCCAGCAGGGGGGGGGTCACCCTAGAGACCCAGTACTTC. Translated, it gives CASRGGVTLETQYF.

The CDR3 protein is CAISVTYTDTQYF. The CDR3 DNA sequence: TGTGCCATCAGTGTAACATACACAGATACGCAGTATTTT. The genes are TRBV10-3 and TRBJ2-3; unclear D gene. Germline values: CDR1 ENHRY, CDR2 SYGVKD. CDR3 length equals 13 residues. Trimming cost V 4 bases and J 2 bases, with 7 bases left between them.

This rearrangement joins TRBV12-3 or TRBV12-4 to TRBJ2-5, with no clear D. The V end lost 8 bases, the J end lost 2 bases, and 15 bases lay between the germline ends. This CDR3 has 14 amino acids. CDR3 in amino acids: CASVAELLQETQYF. The CDR3 nucleotides are TGTGCCAGCGTGGCGGAACTCCTTCAAGAGACCCAGTACTTC.

V and J are TRBV20-1 and TRBJ2-1, with 11 bases fitting TRBD2. CDR3 size: 17 residues. V shed 2 bases and J 3 bases; nucleotides not matched to a gene: 9. From germline, CDR1 is DFQATT and CDR2 SNEGSKA (reference sequence). Here the CDR3 reads CSARIYSLAGGYNEQFF. The CDR3 DNA is TGCAGTGCTAGAATCTACTCCCTAGCGGGGGGCTACAATGAGCAGTTCTTC.

This clonotype was recorded a few times. The chain joins TRBV12-3 or TRBV12-4 to TRBJ2-5; D is unclear. This CDR3 spans 14 amino acids. V lost 6 bases and J 7 bases, leaving 18 bases between the germline ends. Here the CDR3 reads CASSPSKAAVTQYF. The CDR3 DNA is TGTGCCAGCAGCCCTTCGAAAGCTGCCGTGACCCAGTACTTC.

A few counts support this clonotype. The chain employs TRBV10-3 and TRBJ2-6; D is unresolved. Germline V gene sequence: CDR1 ENHRY, CDR2 SYGVKD. V was shortened by 0 bases and J by 4 bases, with 10 bases between the two germline ends. This CDR3 region has 16 residues. For the CDR3, the DNA is TGTGCCATCAGTGAGTCTTCTGTGTACGGGGCCAACGTCCTGACTTTC. Its protein product is CAISESSVYGANVLTF.